This T cell receptor (beta chain) came from a study of Ad26.COV2.S vaccination and SARS-CoV-2 variants. Study-wide context: The trial was COV1001 and the donor's arm was Ad26.COV2.S. Ad26.COV2.S was injected intramuscularly once or twice, 56 days apart. Study results and limitations: Those who received the vaccine showed greater spike-specific TCR breadth than those given placebo.

J lost 2 bases, V lost 4 bases, and 16 bases had no gene match. Germline V gene data show CDR1 as PRHDT and CDR2 as FYEKMQ (reference sequence). The CDR3 runs to 19 residues. Details on this clone: Its antigen is currently unknown.

Data came from immunoSEQ multiplex PCR; TCRdb stores just in-frame clones and leaves some out. The sample lists about 320,000 clones, 75% to 90% occurring once. Treatment given: over 15 received Ad26.COV2.S at low or high dose, single or two shots; about 5 received placebo; per-sample allocation not given. On day 63 after the first injection, vaccine and placebo recipients gave samples. An Ad26 vector carrying the Wuhan-strain SARS-CoV-2 spike served as the vaccine. The receptor was isolated from a person aged 18-60 years who received the Ad26.COV2.S COVID-19 vaccine or a placebo. Sequenced material: peripheral blood, taken in a trial of Ad26.COV2.S vaccine versus placebo. J is TRBJ2-5 and V is TRBV13; 10 bases are shared with TRBD2. CDR3 amino acids: CASSSRDGGLANLQETQYF. DNA of the CDR3: TGTGCCAGCAGCTCAAGGGATGGGGGACTAGCGAATCTACAAGAGACCCAGTACTTC.